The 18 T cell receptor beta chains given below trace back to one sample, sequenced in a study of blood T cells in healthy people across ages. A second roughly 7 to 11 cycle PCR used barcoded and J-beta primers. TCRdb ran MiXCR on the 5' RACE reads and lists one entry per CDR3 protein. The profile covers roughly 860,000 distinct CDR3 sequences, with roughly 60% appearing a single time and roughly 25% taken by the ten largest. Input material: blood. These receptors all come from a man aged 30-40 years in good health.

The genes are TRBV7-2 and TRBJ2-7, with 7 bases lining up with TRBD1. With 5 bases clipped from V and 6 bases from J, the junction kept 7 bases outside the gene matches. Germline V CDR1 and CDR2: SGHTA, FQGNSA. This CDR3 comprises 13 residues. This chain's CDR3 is CASSDSRGREQYF. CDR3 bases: TGTGCCAGCAGCGACTCTAGGGGGCGCGAGCAGTACTTC.

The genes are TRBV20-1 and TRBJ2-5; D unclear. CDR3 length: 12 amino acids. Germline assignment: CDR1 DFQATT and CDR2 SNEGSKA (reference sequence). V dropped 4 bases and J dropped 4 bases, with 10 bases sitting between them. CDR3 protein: CSANYRRETQYF. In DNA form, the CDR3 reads TGCAGTGCTAATTACAGAAGAGAGACCCAGTACTTC.

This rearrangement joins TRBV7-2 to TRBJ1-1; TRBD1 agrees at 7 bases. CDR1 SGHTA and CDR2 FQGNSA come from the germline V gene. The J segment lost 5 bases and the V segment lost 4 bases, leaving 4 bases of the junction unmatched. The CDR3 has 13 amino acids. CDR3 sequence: CASSSYRGTEAFF. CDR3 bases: TGTGCCAGCAGCTCTTACAGGGGAACTGAAGCTTTCTTT.

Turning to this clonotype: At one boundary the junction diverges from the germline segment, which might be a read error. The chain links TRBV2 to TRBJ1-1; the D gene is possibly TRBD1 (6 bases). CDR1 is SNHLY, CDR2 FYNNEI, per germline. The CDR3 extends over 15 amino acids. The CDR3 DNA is TGTGCCAGCGGTGAAAGAGGCAGGGGCGCCCCTGAAGCTTTCTTT. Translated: CASGERGRGAPEAFF.

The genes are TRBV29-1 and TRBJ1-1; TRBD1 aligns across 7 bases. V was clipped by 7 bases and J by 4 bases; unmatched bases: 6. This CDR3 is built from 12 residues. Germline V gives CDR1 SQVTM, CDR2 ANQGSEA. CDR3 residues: CSGGQRLTEAFF. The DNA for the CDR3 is TGCAGCGGGGGACAGCGACTCACTGAAGCTTTCTTT.

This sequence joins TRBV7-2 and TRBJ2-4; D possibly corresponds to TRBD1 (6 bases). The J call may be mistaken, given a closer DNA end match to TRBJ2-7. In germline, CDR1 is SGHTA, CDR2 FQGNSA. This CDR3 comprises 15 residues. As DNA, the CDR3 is TGTGCCAGCAGCAAACAGGGTCCCACTACCTACGAGCAGTACTTC. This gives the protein CASSKQGPTTYEQYF.

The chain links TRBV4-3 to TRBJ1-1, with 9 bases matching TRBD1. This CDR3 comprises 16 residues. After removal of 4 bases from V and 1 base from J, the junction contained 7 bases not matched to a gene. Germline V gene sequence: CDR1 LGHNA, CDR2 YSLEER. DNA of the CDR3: TGCGCCAGCAGCCGACAGGGGGACGGAGCGAACACTGAAGCTTTCTTT. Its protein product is CASSRQGDGANTEAFF.

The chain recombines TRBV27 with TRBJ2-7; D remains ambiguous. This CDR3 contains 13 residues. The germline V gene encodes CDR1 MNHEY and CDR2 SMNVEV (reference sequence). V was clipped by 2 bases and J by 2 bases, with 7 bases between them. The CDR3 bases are TGTGCCAGCAGTTTAGGTATAGCCTACGAGCAGTACTTC. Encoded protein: CASSLGIAYEQYF.

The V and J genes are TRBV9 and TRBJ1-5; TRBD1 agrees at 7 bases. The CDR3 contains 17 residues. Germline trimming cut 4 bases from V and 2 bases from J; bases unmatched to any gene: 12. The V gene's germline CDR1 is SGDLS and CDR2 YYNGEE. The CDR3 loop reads CASSSEGGQGGNQPQHF. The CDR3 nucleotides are TGTGCCAGCAGCTCAGAAGGGGGGCAGGGGGGCAATCAGCCCCAGCATTTT. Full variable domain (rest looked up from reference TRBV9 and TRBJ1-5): DSGVTQTPKHLITATGQRVTLRCSPRSGDLSVYWYQQSLDQGLQFLIQYYNGEERAKGNILERFSAQQFPDLHSELNLSSLELGDSALYFCASSSEGGQGGNQPQHFGDGTRLSIL.

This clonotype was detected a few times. This CDR3 reads CASSQDPAGGEIADTQYF. For the CDR3, the DNA is TGCGCCAGCAGCCAAGACCCCGCGGGAGGGGAGATAGCAGATACGCAGTATTTT. The chain links TRBV4-3 to TRBJ2-3, with 9 bases lining up with TRBD2. V lost 0 bases, J lost 4 bases, and 11 bases stayed unmatched. The CDR3 runs to 18 residues. The germline CDR1 and CDR2 sequences are LGHNA and YSLEER.

The CDR3 DNA follows: TGCAGTGCTAAGCCGTACCAAGAGACCCAGTACTTC. The encoded protein is CSAKPYQETQYF. This sequence joins TRBV20-1 and TRBJ2-5; D gene ambiguous. Germline loops: CDR1 DFQATT, CDR2 SNEGSKA (reference sequence). Trimming cost V 4 bases and J 0 bases, with 6 bases left between them. This CDR3 is 12 amino acids long.

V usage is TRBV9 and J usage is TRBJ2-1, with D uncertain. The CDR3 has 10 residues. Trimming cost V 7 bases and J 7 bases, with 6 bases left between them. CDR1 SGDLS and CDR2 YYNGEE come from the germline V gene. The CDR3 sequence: CASEANEQFF. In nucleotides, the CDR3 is TGTGCCAGCGAGGCGAATGAGCAGTTCTTC.

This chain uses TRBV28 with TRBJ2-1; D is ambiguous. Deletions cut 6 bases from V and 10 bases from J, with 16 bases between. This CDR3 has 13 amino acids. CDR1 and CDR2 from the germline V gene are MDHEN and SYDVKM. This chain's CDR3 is CASSLRPPWEQFF. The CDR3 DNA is TGTGCCAGCAGCCTCCGGCCGCCTTGGGAGCAGTTCTTC.

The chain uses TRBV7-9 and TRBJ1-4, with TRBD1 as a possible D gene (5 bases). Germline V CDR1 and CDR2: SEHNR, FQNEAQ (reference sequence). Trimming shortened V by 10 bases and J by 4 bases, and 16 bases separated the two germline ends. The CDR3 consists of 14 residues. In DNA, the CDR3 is TGTGCCACCAGGGCGGCGGGCCTTAATGAAAAACTGTTTTTT. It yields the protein CATRAAGLNEKLFF.

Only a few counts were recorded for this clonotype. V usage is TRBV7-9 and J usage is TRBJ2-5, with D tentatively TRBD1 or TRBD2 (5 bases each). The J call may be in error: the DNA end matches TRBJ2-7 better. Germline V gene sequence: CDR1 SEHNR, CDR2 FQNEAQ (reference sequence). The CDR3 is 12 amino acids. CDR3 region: CATGPYGVEQYF. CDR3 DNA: TGTGCCACGGGACCGTACGGGGTCGAGCAGTACTTC.

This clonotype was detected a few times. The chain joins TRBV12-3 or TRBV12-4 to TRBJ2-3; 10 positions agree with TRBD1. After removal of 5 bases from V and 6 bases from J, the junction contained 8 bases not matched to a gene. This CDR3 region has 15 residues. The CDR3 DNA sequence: TGTGCCAGCAGTCGGAGACAGGGGGCACCGGATACGCAGTATTTT. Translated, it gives CASSRRQGAPDTQYF.

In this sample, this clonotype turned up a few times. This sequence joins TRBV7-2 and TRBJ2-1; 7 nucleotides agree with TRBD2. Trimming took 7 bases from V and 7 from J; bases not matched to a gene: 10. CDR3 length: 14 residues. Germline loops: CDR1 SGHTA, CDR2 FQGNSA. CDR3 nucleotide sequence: TGTGCCAGCAAAAGACGGGGGGACTCTAATGAGCAGTTCTTC. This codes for CASKRRGDSNEQFF.

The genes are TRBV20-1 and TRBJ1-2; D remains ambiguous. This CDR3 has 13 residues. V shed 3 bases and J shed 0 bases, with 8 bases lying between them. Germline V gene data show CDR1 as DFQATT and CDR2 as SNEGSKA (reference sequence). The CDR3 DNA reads TGCAGTGCTAGTGTCTCAGCTAACTATGGCTACACCTTC. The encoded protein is CSASVSANYGYTF.